This T cell receptor beta chain was sequenced for a study of blood T cells in healthy people across ages. The second PCR ran about 6 to 12 cycles with a sample-barcoded 5' primer and J-beta primers. MiXCR, applied by TCRdb to the 5' RACE reads, yields one record per CDR3 protein. The sample yields 1.5 million to 2 million distinct CDR3 sequences, roughly 27% seen once. Study-wide findings and caveats: TCR beta diversity was tightly associated with the proportion of naive T cells.

This clonotype was observed a few times. Its antigen remains unknown. The origin of this receptor is a woman in her twenties or thirties in good health. The source material was blood.

CDR3 nucleotide sequence: TGTGCCAGCAGTGATCATCTCGGACTATCTAACACCGGGGAGCTGTTTTTT. Translating gives CASSDHLGLSNTGELFF. This sequence joins TRBV27 and TRBJ2-2; D is possibly TRBD2 (6 bases). Trimming removed 5 bases from V and 2 bases from J, with 18 bases in between. The CDR3 has 17 amino acids. Germline V lookup: CDR1 MNHEY, CDR2 SMNVEV (reference sequence).